This section outlines one T cell receptor (beta chain) sequence together with its context. The antigen is not known. This sample is part of a study of T cells in localized non-small cell lung cancer. Whole-study findings and limits: Owing to sequencing of a solitary tumor region, heterogeneity cannot be discounted. Within adjacent lung there appeared a median roughly 60 of the top 100 tumor clones. Exceeding tumor, uninvolved adjacent lung had the highest T cell clonality.

Trimming cost V 5 bases and J 2 bases, with 13 bases left between them. CDR1 SQVTM and CDR2 ANQGSEA come from the germline V gene. The CDR3 runs 13 residues. The method was immunoSEQ multiplex PCR; TCRdb's version includes in-frame clones alone and lacks a portion of them. This table holds under 2,500 clones, more than 20% found once. The source of this sequence is a woman aged 35-70 years with stage II squamous cell lung carcinoma. This sample comprised lung tumor tissue, obtained before any cancer treatment. The chain employs TRBV29-1 and TRBJ2-7; no clear D gene. The CDR3 DNA sequence: TGCAGCGTTCTTTGGGGTGATGCCTACGAGCAGTACTTC. As protein: CSVLWGDAYEQYF.